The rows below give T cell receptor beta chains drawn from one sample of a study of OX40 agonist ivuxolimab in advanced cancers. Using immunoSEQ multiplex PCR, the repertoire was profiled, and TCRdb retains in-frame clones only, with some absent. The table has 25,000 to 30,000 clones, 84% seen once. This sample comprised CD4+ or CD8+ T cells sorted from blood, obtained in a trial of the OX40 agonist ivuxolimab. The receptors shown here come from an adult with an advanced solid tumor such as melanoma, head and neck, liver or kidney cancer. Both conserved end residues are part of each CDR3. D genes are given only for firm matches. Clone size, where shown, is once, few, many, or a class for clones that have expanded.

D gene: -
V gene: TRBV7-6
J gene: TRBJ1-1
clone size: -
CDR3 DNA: TGTGCCAGCAGCTTAGGTCAGGGTACGAACACTGAAGCTTTCTTT
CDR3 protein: CASSLGQGTNTEAFF

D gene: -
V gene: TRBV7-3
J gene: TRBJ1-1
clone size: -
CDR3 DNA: TGTGCCAGCAGCTTTCCTGGCACTGAAGCTTTCTTT
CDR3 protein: CASSFPGTEAFF

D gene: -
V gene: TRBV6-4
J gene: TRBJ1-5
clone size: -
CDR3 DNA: TGTGCCAGCAGTCCGGGGCAGAATAGCAATCAGCCCCAGCATTTT
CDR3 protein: CASSPGQNSNQPQHF

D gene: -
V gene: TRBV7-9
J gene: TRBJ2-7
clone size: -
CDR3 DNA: TGTGCCAGCAGCTTAGATTTGGCCCCCCCGGGGGTGCAGTACTTC
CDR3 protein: CASSLDLAPPGVQYF

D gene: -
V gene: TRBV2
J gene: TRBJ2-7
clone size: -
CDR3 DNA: TGTGCCAGCAGTGACCGGGACAAACCCTACGAGCAGTACTTC
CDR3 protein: CASSDRDKPYEQYF

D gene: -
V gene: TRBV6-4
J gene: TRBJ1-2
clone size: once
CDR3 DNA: TGTGCCAGCAGTGAATGGGACGGATCCACCTATGGCTACACCTTC
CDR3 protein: CASSEWDGSTYGYTF

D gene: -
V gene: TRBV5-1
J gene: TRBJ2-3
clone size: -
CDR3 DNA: TGCGCCAGCAGCTTGGCTTCAGATACGCAGTATTTT
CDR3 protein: CASSLASDTQYF

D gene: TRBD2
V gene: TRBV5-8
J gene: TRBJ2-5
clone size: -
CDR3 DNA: TGTGCCTCGAGACTAGCGAACCAAGAGACCCAGTACTTC
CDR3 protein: CASRLANQETQYF

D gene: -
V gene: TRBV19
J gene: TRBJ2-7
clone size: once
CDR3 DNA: TGTGCCAGTAGTGCACAACCGGGACTCACTACCTACGAGCAGTACTTC
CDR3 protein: CASSAQPGLTTYEQYF

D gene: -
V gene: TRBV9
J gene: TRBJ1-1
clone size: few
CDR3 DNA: TGTGCCAGCAGCCCTGCTTATAGGACCTCGAACACTGAAGCTTTCTTT
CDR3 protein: CASSPAYRTSNTEAFF

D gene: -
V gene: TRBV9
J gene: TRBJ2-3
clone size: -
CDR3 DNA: TGTGCCAGCAGCGCCCCCCTAAAGGCAGATACGCAGTATTTT
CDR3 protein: CASSAPLKADTQYF

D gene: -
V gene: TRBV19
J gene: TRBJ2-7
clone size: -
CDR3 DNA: TGTGCCAGTAGTATAGGGTTCGGCGAGCAGTACTTC
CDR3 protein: CASSIGFGEQYF

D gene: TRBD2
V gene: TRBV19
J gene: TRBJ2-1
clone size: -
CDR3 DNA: TGTGCCAGTAGCCTTCTAGCGGGGGGGAGGAATGAGCAGTTCTTC
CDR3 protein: CASSLLAGGRNEQFF

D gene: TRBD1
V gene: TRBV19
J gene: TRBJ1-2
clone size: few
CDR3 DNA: TGTGCCAGTAAGAAACAGGGGGCCTATGGCTACACCTTC
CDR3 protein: CASKKQGAYGYTF

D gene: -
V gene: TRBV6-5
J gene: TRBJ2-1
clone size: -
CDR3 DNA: TGTGCCAGCAGTTACTTTGGACGCGACAATGAGCAGTTCTTC
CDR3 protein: CASSYFGRDNEQFF

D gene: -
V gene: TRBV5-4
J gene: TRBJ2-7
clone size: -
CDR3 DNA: TGTGCCAGCAGCCTGGAGGGAAGAACCTACGAGCAGTACTTC
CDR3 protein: CASSLEGRTYEQYF

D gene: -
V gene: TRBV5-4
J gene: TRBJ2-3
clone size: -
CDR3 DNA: TGTGCCAGCAGCTTGATGGGCCCGGGGGATACGCAGTATTTT
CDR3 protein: CASSLMGPGDTQYF

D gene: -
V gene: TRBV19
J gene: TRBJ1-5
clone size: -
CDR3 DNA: TGTGCCAGTAGTATAGACGACAGGAGCAATCAGCCCCAGCATTTT
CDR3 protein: CASSIDDRSNQPQHF

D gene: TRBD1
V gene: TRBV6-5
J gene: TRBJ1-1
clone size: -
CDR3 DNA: TGTGCCAGCAGTCACAGGGGGGGGCCTGAAGCTTTCTTT
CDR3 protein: CASSHRGGPEAFF

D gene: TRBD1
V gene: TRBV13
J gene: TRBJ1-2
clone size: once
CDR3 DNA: TGTGCCAGCAGCTCGGGACAGCGTGCTTTCTATGGCTACACCTTC
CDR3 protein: CASSSGQRAFYGYTF

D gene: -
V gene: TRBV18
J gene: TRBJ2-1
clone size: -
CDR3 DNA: TGTGCCAGCTCACCATTGATGGCGGAACATCAGGACAATGAGCAGTTCTTC
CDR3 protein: CASSPLMAEHQDNEQFF

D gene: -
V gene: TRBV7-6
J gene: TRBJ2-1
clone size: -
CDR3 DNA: TGTGCCAGCAGCCTAAAGGGGACGGGATACAATGAGCAGTTCTTC
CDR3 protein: CASSLKGTGYNEQFF